This T cell receptor (beta chain) emerged from a study of shared clonotypes between healthy human individuals. Turning to the study itself: Those who served as donors were a couple of women and three men between the ages of 18 and 49.

This CDR3 contains 15 residues. CDR1 and CDR2 (germline): LNHNV, YYDKDF (reference sequence). The V gene lost 0 bases and the J gene lost 4 bases, with 10 bases spanning the gap. Study outcomes and limitations: The sharing of 4% to 5.5% of naive CD4 clonotypes was seen across a handful of donors.

Every immunoSEQ plate was one replicate of a subset's evenly spread DNA. Sorted-subset replicate PCRs used around 0.2 ug DNA, 25,000 to 30,000 T cell genomes. Produced via immunoSEQ multiplex PCR; TCRdb's table is partial and in-frame only. The repertoire holds some 2,400,000 clones, approximately 96% seen once, with around 0.13% in the top ten. Worth noting for this clone: Antigen unknown.

This clonotype was sampled from a man between 18 and 35 years old in good health. The genes are TRBV15 and TRBJ1-3, with a tentative D call TRBD1 (5 bases). Sequenced sample: naive CD4+ T cells sorted from blood. Subset given: CD45RA+ positively selected. CDR3 DNA: TGTGCCACCAGCAGAGAGTGGGACGCGGGAAACACCATATATTTT. As protein: CATSREWDAGNTIYF. Full variable domain (rest looked up from reference TRBV15 and TRBJ1-3): DAMVIQNPRYQVTQFGKPVTLSCSQTLNHNVMYWYQQKSSQAPKLLFHYYDKDFNNEADTPDNFQSRRPNTSFCFLDIRSPGLGDTAMYLCATSREWDAGNTIYFGEGSWLTVV.